One and the same sample provided the 19 T cell receptor beta chains below, sequenced in a study of molecular identifiers for immune sequencing clone quantification (dated by TCRdb to 2017 to 2018). Libraries were prepared through PCR. The reads were generated on an Illumina HiSeq 4000. TCRdb handled the public reads itself, with Q25 trimming in fastp and clone calling in MiXCR, and kept productive beta chains. Entries that share a CDR3 protein sequence are merged under the most common genes and DNA. The table for this sample lists 9,500 to 15,000 distinct CDR3 sequences; 18% of them were counted only once. Clones ranked in the top ten supply approximately 1.6% of the sample. Source material: naive CD8+ T cells from blood, with Jurkat cell RNA spiked in. The sample's cell subset or site label is to be understood as: FACS-sorted CD8+CD4-CCR7+CD45RA+ naive T cells. These receptors were taken from a human donor in good health. Some libraries in this study had Jurkat cell RNA spiked in.

Sample share makes this clonotype medium-sized (0.01 to 0.1%). The J gene is TRBJ2-3, the V gene TRBV11-2; weak D call: TRBD1 (5 bases). Germline V gives CDR1 SGHAT, CDR2 FQNNGV. This CDR3 has 16 residues. V was pared by 5 bases and J by 2 bases, with 17 bases between. The CDR3: CASSPRTPSATDTQYF. The DNA for the CDR3 is TGTGCCAGCAGCCCCCGGACACCTTCAGCCACAGATACGCAGTATTTT.

Points on this clonotype: A much larger clone differs from this one at a single base, so this may be a read error. Here the CDR3 reads CASSPDWAGQPQHF. The CDR3 bases are TGCGCCAGCAGCCCGGACTGGGCCGGTCAGCCCCAGCATTTT. J is TRBJ1-5 and V is TRBV4-3, with no clear D. This CDR3 comprises 14 residues. Trimming removed 4 bases at V and 6 bases at J, with 13 bases between. CDR1 LGHNA and CDR2 YSLEER come from the germline V gene.

This clonotype was seen more than once but under ten times. V gene TRBV19 combines with J gene TRBJ1-5; no clear D. The germline CDR1 and CDR2 sequences are LNHDA and SQIVND (reference sequence). V dropped 3 bases and J dropped 7 bases, with 7 bases sitting between them. The CDR3 spans 12 residues. The DNA of the CDR3 is TGTGCCAGTAGTATGACGGGCCAGCCCCAGCATTTT. This codes for CASSMTGQPQHF.

This clonotype occurred many times. CDR3 region: CSASHDREWTEAFF. The CDR3, as DNA: TGCAGTGCTAGCCACGACAGGGAATGGACTGAAGCTTTCTTT. The gene calls are TRBV20-1 and TRBJ1-1, with TRBD1 matching 7 bases. The germline CDR1 and CDR2 sequences are DFQATT and SNEGSKA (reference sequence). CDR3 length: 14 amino acids. The ends lost 3 bases at V and 5 bases at J; junction bases unmatched: 9.

This clonotype was seen at least ten times. The chain has TRBV6-6 and TRBJ2-7, with D perhaps matching TRBD1 (5 bases). V was shortened by 2 bases and J by 2 bases, with 7 bases between the two germline ends. This CDR3 comprises 13 residues. Germline V gene data show CDR1 as MNHNY and CDR2 as SVGAGI (reference sequence). CDR3 sequence (DNA): TGTGCCAGCAGTTACGGGGCAGCCTACGAGCAGTACTTC. This encodes CASSYGAAYEQYF.

This clonotype qualifies as medium-sized (0.01 to 0.1%). The chain's CDR3 is CASNLRLARQETQYF. CDR3 nucleotide sequence: TGTGCCAGCAATTTAAGACTAGCGCGCCAAGAGACCCAGTACTTC. The J gene is TRBJ2-5, the V gene TRBV6-2 or TRBV6-3; TRBD2 matches 8 bases. From germline, CDR1 is MNHEY and CDR2 SVGEGT. This CDR3 spans 15 amino acids. V trimming: 7 bases; J trimming: 1 base; junction bases outside the gene matches: 8.

This clonotype occurred many times. This chain joins TRBV10-3 and TRBJ2-3; TRBD2 is a possible D gene (5 bases). Germline V gives CDR1 ENHRY, CDR2 SYGVKD. The CDR3 is 15 residues long. V lost 7 bases and J lost 2, with 16 bases in between. In DNA, the CDR3 is TGTGCCATCATGCCCGGACTTGCTTACACAGATACGCAGTATTTT. Protein: CAIMPGLAYTDTQYF.

This clonotype is termed medium-sized. This chain connects TRBV4-1 to TRBJ2-1, with 9 nucleotides matching TRBD1. CDR1 is MGHRA and CDR2 is YSYEKL in the germline V gene. V was clipped by 1 base and J by 9 bases; unmatched bases: 4. The CDR3 has 14 residues. CDR3 in amino acids: CASSQAIQGAEQFF. The CDR3 coding sequence is TGCGCCAGCAGCCAAGCCATACAGGGGGCTGAGCAGTTCTTC.

As for this clonotype: This may be a read error: a much more frequent sequence differs by one nucleotide. V is TRBV19 and J is TRBJ1-1; D is possibly TRBD1 (5 bases). Germline loops: CDR1 LNHDA, CDR2 SQIVND (reference sequence). This CDR3 comprises 13 residues. In DNA form, the CDR3 reads TGTACCAGCGAATACCATGTGGGGGCTGAAGCTTTCTTT. Protein product: CTSEYHVGAEAFF.

In its sample, this clonotype was seen a few times. The V and J genes are TRBV5-6 and TRBJ1-4, with 7 bases aligning to TRBD1. This CDR3 comprises 14 residues. Germline CDR1 SGHDT, CDR2 YYEEEE. The J segment lost 5 bases and the V segment lost 2 bases, leaving 3 bases of the junction unmatched. The CDR3 nucleotides are TGTGCCAGCAGCTTAGCGACAGGGAATGAAAAACTGTTTTTT. Amino acid sequence: CASSLATGNEKLFF.

By share of the sample, this clonotype is medium-sized. The genes are TRBV29-1 and TRBJ2-5; no firm D call. Trimming cost V 7 bases and J 3 bases, with 15 bases left between them. The CDR3 loop spans 13 amino acids. The germline V gene has CDR1 SQVTM and CDR2 ANQGSEA. Here the CDR3 DNA reads TGCAGCGCCACGAGTTGGGTCGAAGAGACCCAGTACTTC. Translation: CSATSWVEETQYF.

By frequency in the sample, this clonotype is medium-sized. V is TRBV6-1 and J is TRBJ2-4; D remains unclear. The germline gives CDR1 MNHNS, CDR2 SASEGT. The CDR3 runs to 15 residues. Trimming shortened V by 6 bases and J by 0 bases, and 12 bases separated the two germline ends. The CDR3, as DNA: TGTGCCAGCAGGCAGACGCGTCTAGCCAAAAACATTCAGTACTTC. It is translated as CASRQTRLAKNIQYF.

V gene TRBV7-2 combines with J gene TRBJ1-2; D gene ambiguous. The CDR3 length is 17 residues. V lost 1 base to trimming and J lost 12 bases, with 27 bases between them. Germline V gene lookup returns CDR1 SGHTA and CDR2 FQGNSA. CDR3 loop: CASSLDVANGQAYDHTF. The CDR3 coding sequence is TGTGCCAGCAGCTTAGACGTGGCTAATGGGCAGGCCTATGACCACACCTTC.

This clonotype rates as medium-sized (0.01 to 0.1%). This chain links TRBV3-1 with TRBJ2-7; 8 bases are shared with TRBD2. The germline V gene encodes CDR1 LGHDT and CDR2 YNNKEL (reference sequence). V lost 4 bases and J lost 0; bases outside the gene matches: 2. The length of the CDR3 is 14 residues. CDR3 loop: CASSPGTSSYEQYF. In DNA form, the CDR3 reads TGTGCCAGCAGCCCCGGGACTAGCTCCTACGAGCAGTACTTC.

Turning to this clonotype: A read error is possible here, since a much larger clone lies one base away. The V and J genes are TRBV4-3 and TRBJ2-3; the D gene is possibly TRBD1 (6 bases). Per the germline V gene, CDR1 is LGHNA and CDR2 is YSLEER. The CDR3 has 16 amino acids. The CDR3 DNA reads as TGCGCCAGCGGCCAAAGACAGGATTTTAGCACAGATACGCAGTATTTT. This translates into CASGQRQDFSTDTQYF.

This clonotype was counted at least ten times. The rearrangement links TRBV24-1 to TRBJ2-2, with TRBD1 matching over 7 bases. The CDR3 runs 15 residues. The V and J ends lost 3 bases and 1 base, in that order; junction bases with no gene match: 1. Germline loops: CDR1 KGHDR, CDR2 SFDVKD. CDR3 sequence: CATSDRTGNTGELFF. In nucleotides, the CDR3 is TGTGCCACCAGTGATAGGACAGGGAACACCGGGGAGCTGTTTTTT.

Comments on this clonotype: One base away lies a much larger clone, so this may be a sequencing read error. The V call is TRBV9, the J call TRBJ1-2; D is uncertain. The CDR3 totals 14 residues. V lost 4 bases, J lost 3 bases, and 13 bases lay in between. CDR1 SGDLS and CDR2 YYNGEE come from the germline V gene. DNA of the CDR3: TGTGCCAGCAGCCCTCCCGGATACGACTATGGCTACACCTTC. As protein: CASSPPGYDYGYTF.

This clonotype is medium-sized by share. The V gene is TRBV4-3, the J gene TRBJ1-1; TRBD1 might be the D (5 bases). The CDR3 contains 14 residues. Germline CDR1 is LGHNA and CDR2 is YSLEER. Trimming stripped 1 base from V and 8 bases from J, with 14 bases between. This CDR3 is CASSQVYGAGEAFF. CDR3 nucleotide sequence: TGCGCCAGCAGCCAAGTTTATGGGGCAGGGGAAGCTTTCTTT.

This clonotype is labeled as medium-sized. This chain uses TRBV24-1 with TRBJ1-1; D is uncertain. Trimming shortened V by 7 bases and J by 1 base, and 15 bases separated the two germline ends. Germline V gene data show CDR1 as KGHDR and CDR2 as SFDVKD. The CDR3 has 15 amino acids. As DNA, the CDR3 is TGTGCCACCAGGATCCTATTACGGGGGAACACTGAAGCTTTCTTT. Translation: CATRILLRGNTEAFF.